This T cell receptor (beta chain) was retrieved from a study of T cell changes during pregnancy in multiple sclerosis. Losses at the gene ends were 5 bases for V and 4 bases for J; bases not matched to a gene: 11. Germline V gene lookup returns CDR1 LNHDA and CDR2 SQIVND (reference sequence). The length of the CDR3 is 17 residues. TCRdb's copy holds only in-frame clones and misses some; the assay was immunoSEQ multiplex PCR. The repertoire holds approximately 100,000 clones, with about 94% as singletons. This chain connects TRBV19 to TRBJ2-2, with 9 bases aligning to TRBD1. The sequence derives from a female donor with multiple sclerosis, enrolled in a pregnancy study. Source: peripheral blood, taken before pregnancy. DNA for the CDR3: TGTGCCAGTAGTGTTACCGGGACAGGGTGGGGCACCGGGGAGCTGTTTTTT. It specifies CASSVTGTGWGTGELFF.